The entry below describes one T cell receptor beta chain. The data originate from a study of blood T cell repertoires in COVID-19. Overall study: The United States, Italy and Spain provided the acute and convalescent COVID-19 samples. Sample material is recorded as cDNA or gDNA derived from T cells, B-cell-depleted T cells, or PBMCs.

In the original workflow: Scientists estimated how many nucleated cells there were by amplifying reference gene primers. Assay used: immunoSEQ multiplex PCR; TCRdb lists only in-frame clones, some missing. The DNA gave D and trimming, while V, J and clone size come from that table. The sample has hundreds of thousands of clones, more than 70% seen once. The CDR3 has 15 residues. The germline gives CDR1 LNHDA, CDR2 SQIVND (reference sequence). V shed 5 bases and J 3 bases; nucleotides not matched to a gene: 5. Sequencing was done on a sample of peripheral blood. V usage is TRBV19 and J usage is TRBJ2-3; 10 bases are a match to TRBD1. This TCR was recovered from a woman aged 40 to 50 who had recovered from COVID-19. The CDR3 loop is CASSLRTGGTDTQYF. Written as DNA, the CDR3 is TGTGCCAGTAGTCTGAGGACAGGGGGAACAGATACGCAGTATTTT.